The source of this T cell receptor delta chain is a study of γδ T cells in repeated Plasmodium falciparum infection. Study summary: Age- and gender-matched Australian children served as comparison for malaria-exposed Malian children. The study, taken as a whole, reports: Malian children's Vdelta2-negative repertoires appeared more expanded and less diverse than Australians'. In Vdelta2-negative, largely Vdelta1+, gammadelta repertoires, repeated controlled infections appeared to drive clonal selection waves.

Vgamma9/Vdelta2+ and Vdelta2-negative gammadelta T cells were flow-sorted from PBMC for bulk sequencing. A note on this clone: The target antigen is unknown. A far larger clone is one base from this, pointing to a likely read error. At the DNA level, this CDR3 is encoded by other sequences in the same sample as well.

The CDR3 length is 20 residues. The germline V gene has CDR1 TSWWSYY and CDR2 QGS. TCRdb used CATT to re-call clones from the multiplex PCR reads. The sample lists about 89,000 delta-chain clones; over 1.1% were seen once. The chain is built from TRDV1 and TRDJ1; 11 bases are a match to TRDD3. Matching the DNA to germline supplied the J gene, which TCRdb does not give. This TCR derives from a pool of human donors (malaria-infected and uninfected, not separated). The sequenced material came from gamma-delta T cells from blood. The CDR3 spells CALNLPRVLGDSRYTDKLIF. The CDR3 nucleotides are TGCGCTCTTAACCTTCCTAGGGTACTGGGGGATAGCCGGTACACCGATAAACTCATCTTT.